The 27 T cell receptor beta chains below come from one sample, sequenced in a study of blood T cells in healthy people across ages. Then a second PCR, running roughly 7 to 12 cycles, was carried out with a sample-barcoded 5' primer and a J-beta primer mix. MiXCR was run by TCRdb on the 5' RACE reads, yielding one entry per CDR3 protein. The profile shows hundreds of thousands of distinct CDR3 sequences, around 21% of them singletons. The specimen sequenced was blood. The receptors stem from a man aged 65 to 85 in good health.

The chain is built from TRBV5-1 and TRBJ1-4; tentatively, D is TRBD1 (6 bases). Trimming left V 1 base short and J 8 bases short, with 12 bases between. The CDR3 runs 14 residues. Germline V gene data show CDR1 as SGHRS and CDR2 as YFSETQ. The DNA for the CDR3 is TGCGCCAGCAGCTTGAATCAGGGGTACGAAAAACTGTTTTTT. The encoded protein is CASSLNQGYEKLFF. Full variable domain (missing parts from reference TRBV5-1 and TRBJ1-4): KAGVTQTPRYLIKTRGQQVTLSCSPISGHRSVSWYQQTPGQGLQFLFEYFSETQRNKGNFPGRFSGRQFSNSRSEMNVSTLELGDSALYLCASSLNQGYEKLFFGSGTQLSVL.

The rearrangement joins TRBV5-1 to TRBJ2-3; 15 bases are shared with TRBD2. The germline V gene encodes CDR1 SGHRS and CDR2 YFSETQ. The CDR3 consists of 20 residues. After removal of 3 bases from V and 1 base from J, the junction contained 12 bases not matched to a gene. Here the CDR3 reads CASSSGLAGGKVGRTDTQYF. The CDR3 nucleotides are TGCGCCAGCAGCTCGGGACTAGCGGGAGGAAAGGTCGGCCGCACAGATACGCAGTATTTT.

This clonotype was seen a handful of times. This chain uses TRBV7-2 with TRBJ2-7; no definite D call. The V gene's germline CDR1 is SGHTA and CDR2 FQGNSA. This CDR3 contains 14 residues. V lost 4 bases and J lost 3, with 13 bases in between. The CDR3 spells CASSSELTDYEQYF. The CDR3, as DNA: TGTGCCAGCAGCTCAGAACTGACCGACTACGAGCAGTACTTC. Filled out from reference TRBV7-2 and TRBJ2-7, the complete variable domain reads GAGVSQSPSNKVTEKGKDVELRCDPISGHTALYWYRQSLGQGLEFLIYFQGNSAPDKSGLPSDRFSAERTGGSVSTLTIQRTQQEDSAVYLCASSSELTDYEQYFGPGTRLTVT.

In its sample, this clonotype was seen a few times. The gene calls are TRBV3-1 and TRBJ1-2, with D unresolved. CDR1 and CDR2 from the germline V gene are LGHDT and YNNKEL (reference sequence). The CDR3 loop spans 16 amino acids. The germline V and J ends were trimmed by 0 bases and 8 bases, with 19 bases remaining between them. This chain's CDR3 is CASSQEVGFGFWGYTF. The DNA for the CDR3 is TGTGCCAGCAGCCAAGAAGTGGGTTTCGGCTTTTGGGGCTACACCTTC.

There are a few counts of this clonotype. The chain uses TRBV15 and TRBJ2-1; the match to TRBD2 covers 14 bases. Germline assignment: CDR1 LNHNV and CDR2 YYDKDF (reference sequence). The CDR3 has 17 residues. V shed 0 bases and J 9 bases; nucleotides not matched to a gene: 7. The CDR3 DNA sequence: TGTGCCACCAGCAGAGATCAGGGACTAGCGGGAGTGGGTGAGCAGTTCTTC. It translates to CATSRDQGLAGVGEQFF.

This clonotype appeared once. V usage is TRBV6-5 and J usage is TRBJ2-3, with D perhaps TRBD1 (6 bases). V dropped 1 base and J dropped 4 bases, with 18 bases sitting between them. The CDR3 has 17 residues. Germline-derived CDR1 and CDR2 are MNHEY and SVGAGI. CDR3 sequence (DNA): TGTGCCAGCAGTTACTACAGGGATGTGAGGGACGCAGATACGCAGTATTTT. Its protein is CASSYYRDVRDADTQYF.

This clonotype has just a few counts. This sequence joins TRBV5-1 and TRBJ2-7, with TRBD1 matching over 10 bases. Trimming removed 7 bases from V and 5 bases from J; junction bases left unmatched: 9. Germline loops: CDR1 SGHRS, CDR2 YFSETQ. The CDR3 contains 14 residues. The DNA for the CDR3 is TGCGCCAGCTCAGACGGACAGGGGGTCAACGAGCAGTACTTC. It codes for CASSDGQGVNEQYF.

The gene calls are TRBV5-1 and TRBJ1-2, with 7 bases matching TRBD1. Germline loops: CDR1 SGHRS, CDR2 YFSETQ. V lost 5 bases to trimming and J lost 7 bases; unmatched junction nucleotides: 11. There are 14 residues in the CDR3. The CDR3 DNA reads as TGCGCCAGCAGTCGAGATACAGGGGCGGCTGGCTACACCTTC. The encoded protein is CASSRDTGAAGYTF. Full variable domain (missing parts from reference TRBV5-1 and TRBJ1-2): KAGVTQTPRYLIKTRGQQVTLSCSPISGHRSVSWYQQTPGQGLQFLFEYFSETQRNKGNFPGRFSGRQFSNSRSEMNVSTLELGDSALYLCASSRDTGAAGYTFGSGTRLTVV.

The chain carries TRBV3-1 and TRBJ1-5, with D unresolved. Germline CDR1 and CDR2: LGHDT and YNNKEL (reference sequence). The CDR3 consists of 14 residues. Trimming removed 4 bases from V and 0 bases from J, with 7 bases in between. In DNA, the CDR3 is TGTGCCAGCAGCCTGGATCATAGCAATCAGCCCCAGCATTTT. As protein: CASSLDHSNQPQHF.

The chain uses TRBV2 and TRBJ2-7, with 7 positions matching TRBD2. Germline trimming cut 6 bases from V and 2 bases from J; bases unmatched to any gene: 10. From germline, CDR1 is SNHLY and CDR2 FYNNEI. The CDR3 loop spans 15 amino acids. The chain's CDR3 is CASRVRDYHTYEQYF. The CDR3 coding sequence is TGTGCCAGCAGAGTTAGGGACTACCATACCTACGAGCAGTACTTC.

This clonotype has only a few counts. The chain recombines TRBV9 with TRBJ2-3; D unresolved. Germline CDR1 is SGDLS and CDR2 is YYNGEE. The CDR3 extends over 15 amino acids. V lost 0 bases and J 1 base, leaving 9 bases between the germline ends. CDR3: CASSVEGVRTDTQYF. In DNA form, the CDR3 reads TGTGCCAGCAGCGTAGAGGGCGTACGCACAGATACGCAGTATTTT.

This CDR3 is CASSLFADTQYF. The CDR3 DNA reads TGTGCCAGCAGTTTATTTGCAGATACGCAGTATTTT. The rearrangement links TRBV12-3 or TRBV12-4 to TRBJ2-3; D not resolved. The CDR3 is 12 amino acids. The germline V and J ends were trimmed by 2 bases and 4 bases, with 4 bases remaining between them.

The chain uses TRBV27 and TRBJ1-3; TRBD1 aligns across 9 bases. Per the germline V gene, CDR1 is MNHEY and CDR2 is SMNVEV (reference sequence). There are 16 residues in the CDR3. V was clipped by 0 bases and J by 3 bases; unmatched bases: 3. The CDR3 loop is CASSLSYRGLGNTIYF. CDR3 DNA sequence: TGTGCCAGCAGTTTATCCTACAGGGGGCTTGGAAACACCATATATTTT.

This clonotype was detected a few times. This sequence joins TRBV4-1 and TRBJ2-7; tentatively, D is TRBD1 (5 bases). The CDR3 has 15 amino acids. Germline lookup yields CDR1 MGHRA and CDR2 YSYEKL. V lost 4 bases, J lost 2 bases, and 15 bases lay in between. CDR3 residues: CASSPGAAPPYEQYF. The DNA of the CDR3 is TGCGCCAGCAGCCCTGGGGCAGCCCCGCCCTACGAGCAGTACTTC.

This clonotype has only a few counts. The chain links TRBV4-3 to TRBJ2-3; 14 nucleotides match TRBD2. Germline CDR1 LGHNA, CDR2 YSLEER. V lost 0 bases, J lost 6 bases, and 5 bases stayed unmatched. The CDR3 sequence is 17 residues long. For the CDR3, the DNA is TGCGCCAGCAGCCAAGATACGGGACTAGCGGGAGTGGATACGCAGTATTTT. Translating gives CASSQDTGLAGVDTQYF.

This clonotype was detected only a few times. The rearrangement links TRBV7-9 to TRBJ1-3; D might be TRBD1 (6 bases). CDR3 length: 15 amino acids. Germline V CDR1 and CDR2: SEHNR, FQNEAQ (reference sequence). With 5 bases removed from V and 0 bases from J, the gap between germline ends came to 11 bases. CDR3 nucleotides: TGTGCCAGCAGCACCGACAGGAGCTCTGGAAACACCATATATTTT. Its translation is CASSTDRSSGNTIYF.

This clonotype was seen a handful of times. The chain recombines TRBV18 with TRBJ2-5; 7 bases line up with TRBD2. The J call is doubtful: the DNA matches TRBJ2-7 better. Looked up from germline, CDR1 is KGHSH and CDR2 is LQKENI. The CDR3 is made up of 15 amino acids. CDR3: CASSSYQSGKGEQYF. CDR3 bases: TGTGCCAGCTCATCCTATCAGAGCGGGAAGGGCGAGCAGTACTTC.

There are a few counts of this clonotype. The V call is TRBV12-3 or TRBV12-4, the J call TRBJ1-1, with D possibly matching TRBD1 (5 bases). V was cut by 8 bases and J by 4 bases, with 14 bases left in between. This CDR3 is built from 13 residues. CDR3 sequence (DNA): TGTGCCAGCCAAACTGGGGGAGGCACTGAAGCTTTCTTT. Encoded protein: CASQTGGGTEAFF.

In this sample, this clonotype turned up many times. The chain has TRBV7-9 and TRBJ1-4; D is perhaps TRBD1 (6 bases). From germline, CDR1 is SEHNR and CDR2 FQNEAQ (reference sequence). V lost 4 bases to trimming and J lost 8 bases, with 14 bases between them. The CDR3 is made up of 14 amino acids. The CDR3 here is CASSYRQDGEKLFF. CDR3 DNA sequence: TGTGCCAGCAGCTATCGACAGGATGGAGAAAAACTGTTTTTT.

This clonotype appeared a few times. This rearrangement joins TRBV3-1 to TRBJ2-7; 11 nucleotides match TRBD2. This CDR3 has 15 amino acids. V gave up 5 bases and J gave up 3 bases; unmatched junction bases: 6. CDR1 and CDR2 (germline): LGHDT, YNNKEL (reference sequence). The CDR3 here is CASSKGTSGNYEQYF. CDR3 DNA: TGTGCCAGCAGCAAGGGGACTAGCGGAAACTACGAGCAGTACTTC.

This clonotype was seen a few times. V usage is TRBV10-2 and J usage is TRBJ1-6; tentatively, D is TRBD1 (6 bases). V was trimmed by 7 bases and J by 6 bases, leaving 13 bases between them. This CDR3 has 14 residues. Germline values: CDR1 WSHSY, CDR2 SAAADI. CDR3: CASIGTSLNSPLHF. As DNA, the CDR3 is TGCGCCAGCATCGGGACAAGCCTTAATTCACCCCTCCACTTT.

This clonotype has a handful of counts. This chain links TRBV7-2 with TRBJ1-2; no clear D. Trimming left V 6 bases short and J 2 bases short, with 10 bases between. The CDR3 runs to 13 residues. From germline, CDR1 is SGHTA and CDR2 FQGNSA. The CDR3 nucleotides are TGTGCCAGCAGAAAGGGAGCCAACTATGGCTACACCTTC. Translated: CASRKGANYGYTF.

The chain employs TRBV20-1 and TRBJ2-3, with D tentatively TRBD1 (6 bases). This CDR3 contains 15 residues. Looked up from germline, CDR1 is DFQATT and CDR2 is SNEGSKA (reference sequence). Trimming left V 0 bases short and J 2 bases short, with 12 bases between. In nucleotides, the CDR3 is TGCAGTGCTAGAGATCGCCAGGGGTTCACAGATACGCAGTATTTT. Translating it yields CSARDRQGFTDTQYF.

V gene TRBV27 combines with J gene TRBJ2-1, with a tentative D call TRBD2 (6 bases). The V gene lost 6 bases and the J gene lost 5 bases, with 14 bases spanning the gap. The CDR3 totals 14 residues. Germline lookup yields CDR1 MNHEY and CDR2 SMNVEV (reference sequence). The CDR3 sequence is CASSHFGGNNEQFF. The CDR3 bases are TGTGCCAGCAGCCACTTTGGGGGGAACAATGAGCAGTTCTTC.

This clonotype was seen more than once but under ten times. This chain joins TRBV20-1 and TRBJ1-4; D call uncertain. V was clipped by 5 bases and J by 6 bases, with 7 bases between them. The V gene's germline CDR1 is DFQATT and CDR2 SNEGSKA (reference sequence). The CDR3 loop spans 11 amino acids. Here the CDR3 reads CSAWGDEKLFF. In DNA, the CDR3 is TGCAGTGCTTGGGGAGATGAAAAACTGTTTTTT.

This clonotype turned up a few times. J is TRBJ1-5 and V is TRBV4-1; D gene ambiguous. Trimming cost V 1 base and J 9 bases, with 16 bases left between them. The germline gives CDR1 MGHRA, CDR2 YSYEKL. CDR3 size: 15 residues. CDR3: CASSQGFGGYWPQHF. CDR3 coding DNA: TGCGCCAGCAGCCAAGGGTTCGGAGGGTACTGGCCCCAGCATTTT.

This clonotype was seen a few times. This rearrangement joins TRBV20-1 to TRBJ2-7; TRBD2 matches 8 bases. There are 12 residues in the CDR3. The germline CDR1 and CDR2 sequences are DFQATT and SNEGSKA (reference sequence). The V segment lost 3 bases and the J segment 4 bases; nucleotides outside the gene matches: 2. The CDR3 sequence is CSARASGYEQYF. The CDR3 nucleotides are TGCAGTGCTAGGGCTAGCGGGTACGAGCAGTACTTC.